The 8 T cell receptor beta chains below were found in one sample sequenced in a study of blood T cell repertoires in COVID-19. TCRdb's table, derived via immunoSEQ multiplex PCR, lists solely in-frame clones and lacks some. The sample lists roughly 310,000 clones, about 89% seen once, with 8% to 10% in the top ten. The specimen was PBMCs or T cells enriched from blood (not recorded which). These receptors were collected from a woman in her thirties or forties who had recovered from COVID-19.

This sequence joins TRBV6-5 and TRBJ2-3, with D perhaps matching TRBD1 (6 bases). Germline CDR1 MNHEY, CDR2 SVGAGI. V lost 7 bases and J 2 bases, leaving 13 bases between the germline ends. This CDR3 comprises 14 residues. DNA for the CDR3: TGTGCCAGCATCCCTACAGGGTCCACAGATACGCAGTATTTT. The encoded protein is CASIPTGSTDTQYF.

The chain is built from TRBV6-5 and TRBJ2-3; the D gene is possibly TRBD1 (5 bases). V was cut by 6 bases and J by 6 bases, with 16 bases left in between. Germline CDR1 and CDR2: MNHEY and SVGAGI. CDR3 length: 14 amino acids. This chain's CDR3 is CASRGGQGRDTQYF. Here the CDR3 DNA reads TGTGCCAGCAGGGGTGGGCAGGGTCGCGATACGCAGTATTTT.

The chain has TRBV24-1 and TRBJ2-3, with 10 positions matching TRBD1. CDR1 is KGHDR, CDR2 SFDVKD, per germline. V was pared by 3 bases and J by 1 base, with 9 bases of the junction left unmatched. The CDR3 extends over 18 amino acids. The CDR3 region is CATSDPETGGAGTDTQYF. The CDR3 bases are TGTGCCACCAGTGATCCTGAGACAGGGGGCGCGGGCACAGATACGCAGTATTTT.

This clone was found once. This rearrangement joins TRBV27 to TRBJ2-7, with a weak D call TRBD2 (7 bases). Trimming removed 5 bases from V and 2 bases from J, with 13 bases in between. This CDR3 is built from 14 residues. CDR1 is MNHEY, CDR2 SMNVEV, per germline (reference sequence). CDR3: CASSLGGPPYEQYF. CDR3 DNA: TGTGCCAGCAGTCTGGGGGGGCCACCCTACGAGCAGTACTTC.

A remark on this clone: At one end the junction does not follow the germline gene, possibly because of a read error. The J gene is TRBJ2-7, the V gene TRBV6-6; weak D call: TRBD2 (6 bases). CDR1 and CDR2 (germline): MNHNY, SVGAGI (reference sequence). The CDR3 is 16 amino acids. The CDR3 spells CASSYSLATPSSEQYF. CDR3 sequence (DNA): TGTGCCAGCAGTTACTCCCTAGCGACCCCGTCCTCCGAGCAGTACTTC.

The V and J genes are TRBV7-2 and TRBJ2-7, with 15 bases lining up with TRBD2. CDR3 length equals 15 residues. Trimming at V came to 5 bases and at J to 9 bases, leaving 8 bases not matched to a gene. Germline CDR1 SGHTA, CDR2 FQGNSA. The CDR3 bases are TGTGCCAGCAGCGGGACTAGCGGGGGGTTCCAGGGGCAGTACTTC. It translates to CASSGTSGGFQGQYF.

Here the CDR3 reads CASSSTSTRFSGANVLTF. The DNA for the CDR3 is TGTGCCAGCAGTTCTACCTCGACTAGATTCTCTGGGGCCAACGTCCTGACTTTC. This chain connects TRBV28 to TRBJ2-6, with TRBD2 as a possible D gene (6 bases). The ends were cut back, 4 bases at V and 0 bases at J, with 16 bases in the middle. The CDR3 runs to 18 residues. CDR1 is MDHEN and CDR2 is SYDVKM in the germline V gene.

This clone was counted once. The chain uses TRBV3-1 (or the pseudogene TRBV3-2) and TRBJ1-3; D unresolved. V was cut by 4 bases and J by 0 bases, with 16 bases left in between. The CDR3 contains 17 residues. The germline V gene encodes CDR1 LGHDT and CDR2 YNNKEL (reference sequence). Here the CDR3 DNA reads TGTGCCAGCAGCCCCCCCCCTCGGGAGTCCTCTGGAAACACCATATATTTT. This gives the protein CASSPPPRESSGNTIYF.